This T cell receptor beta chain was identified in a study of T cells in Graves' hyperthyroidism and ophthalmopathy. Amplification of TCR beta CDR3 regions was performed using RNA transcripts as template. TCR CDR3 regions were first amplified by RT-PCR with HTBI primers. MiXCR, run by TCRdb on the multiplex PCR reads, gives a single entry per CDR3 protein. The table has about 540,000 distinct CDR3 sequences, about 45% seen once. Germline V gene data show CDR1 as SNHLY and CDR2 as FYNNEI. CDR3 length: 14 residues. Trimming at V came to 3 bases and at J to 5 bases, leaving 3 bases not matched to a gene. Sequences were obtained from peripheral blood or thyroid tissue (not recorded which). The chain couples TRBV2 to TRBJ2-2; TRBD1 matches 7 bases. The clonotype comes from a woman under 30 with Graves' hyperthyroidism. Here the CDR3 DNA reads TGTGCCAGCAGTGACTCCAGGGGGACCGGGGAGCTGTTTTTT. This gives the protein CASSDSRGTGELFF.